The rows below give T cell receptor beta chains drawn from one sample of a study of cytomegalovirus exposure and HLA in healthy donors. Assay: immunoSEQ multiplex PCR; the TCRdb copy retains only in-frame clones and omits some. The sample includes fewer than 250,000 clones, about 87% of them seen just once. Source material: PBMCs. The origin of the receptors is a man aged 18 to 29 in good health and CMV-seronegative. CDR3s include the opening cysteine and the closing phenylalanine or tryptophan. The D gene is left open where the match is weak. A clone size is listed for some rows: how often the clone was seen (once, few, many), or a class if it is expanded.

CDR3 protein,CDR3 DNA,D gene,clone size,J gene,V gene
CASSFYLGESETQYF,TGTGCCAGCAGCTTCTATCTCGGGGAATCGGAGACCCAGTACTTC,NA,NA,TRBJ2-5,TRBV11-2
CASSLKNTEAFF,TGTGCCAGCAGTCTAAAAAACACTGAAGCTTTCTTT,NA,NA,TRBJ1-1,TRBV25-1
CASSRDRGLSPLHF,TGTGCCAGCAGTCGCGACAGGGGGCTCTCACCCCTCCACTTT,TRBD1,NA,TRBJ1-6,TRBV28
CASSESPAWPYNEQFF,TGCGCCAGCAGTGAGTCACCAGCGTGGCCCTACAATGAGCAGTTCTTC,NA,NA,TRBJ2-1,TRBV10-2
CASSLLTGVKNIQYF,TGTGCCAGCAGCCTCCTGACAGGGGTCAAAAACATTCAGTACTTC,TRBD1,NA,TRBJ2-4,TRBV5-6
CASSLTNYEQYF,TGTGCCAGCAGTCTTACTAACTACGAGCAGTACTTC,NA,NA,TRBJ2-7,TRBV5-4
CASTQGTSATYEQYF,TGTGCCAGCACCCAGGGGACTAGCGCTACCTACGAGCAGTACTTC,TRBD2,NA,TRBJ2-7,TRBV27
CASSIPGKPQHF,TGTGCCAGTAGTATTCCGGGGAAGCCCCAGCATTTT,NA,NA,TRBJ1-5,TRBV19
CASSSIQGRGAFF,TGTGCCAGCAGCTCAATTCAGGGGCGCGGGGCTTTCTTT,NA,NA,TRBJ1-1,TRBV5-6
CATSREEEVLSGNTIYF,TGTGCCACCAGCAGAGAAGAAGAGGTTCTCTCTGGAAACACCATATATTTT,NA,once,TRBJ1-3,TRBV15
CASSQGEGKTYGYTF,TGCGCCAGCAGCCAAGGGGAGGGCAAAACGTATGGCTACACCTTC,NA,NA,TRBJ1-2,TRBV4-3
CASSLADLAGTDTQYF,TGCGCCAGCAGCTTGGCCGACCTAGCGGGAACGGATACGCAGTATTTT,TRBD2,NA,TRBJ2-3,TRBV5-1
CASSLVGGPGEQYF,TGCGCCAGCAGCTTGGTAGGGGGCCCTGGCGAGCAGTACTTC,TRBD1,NA,TRBJ2-7,TRBV5-1
CASTETGESYEQYF,TGTGCCAGCACCGAAACAGGGGAATCCTACGAGCAGTACTTC,TRBD1,NA,TRBJ2-7,TRBV6-6
CASSPGLAGTLGTDTQYF,TGTGCCAGCTCACCGGGGCTAGCGGGAACGTTGGGCACAGATACGCAGTATTTT,TRBD2,NA,TRBJ2-3,TRBV18
CASSQIRGRNTEAFF,TGCGCCAGCAGCCAGATCAGGGGGAGGAACACTGAAGCTTTCTTT,TRBD1,once,TRBJ1-1,TRBV4-3
CASSLSGQGASGYTF,TGTGCCAGCAGCCTTTCGGGACAGGGGGCTAGTGGCTACACCTTC,TRBD1,NA,TRBJ1-2,TRBV16
CASSWDMSTDTQYF,TGTGCCAGCAGCTGGGACATGAGCACAGATACGCAGTATTTT,NA,once,TRBJ2-3,TRBV7-9
CASGSQGWSQPQHF,TGTGCTAGTGGTTCACAGGGATGGAGTCAGCCCCAGCATTTT,NA,once,TRBJ1-5,TRBV12-5
CASSPSPTTSSPYEQYF,TGTGCCAGCAGCCCTAGCCCCACTACTAGTTCTCCCTACGAGCAGTACTTC,NA,once,TRBJ2-7,TRBV9
CACSGRAHGTQYF,TGTGCCTGTAGCGGGAGGGCCCATGGGACCCAGTACTTC,TRBD2,NA,TRBJ2-5,TRBV6-5
CASSYERGGNEQFF,TGTGCCAGCAGCTACGAGCGGGGGGGCAATGAGCAGTTCTTC,TRBD2,few,TRBJ2-1,TRBV5-4
CASSTGIAGGLDTIYF,TGTGCCAGCAGCACCGGCATCGCAGGGGGCCTGGACACCATATATTTT,TRBD1,NA,TRBJ1-3,TRBV13
CAWTLGGSPADTQYF,TGTGCCTGGACCCTGGGGGGTTCACCCGCAGATACGCAGTATTTT,NA,NA,TRBJ2-3,TRBV30
CASSLGGLAKNIQYF,TGTGCCAGTAGTTTAGGGGGCCTAGCCAAAAACATTCAGTACTTC,TRBD1,few,TRBJ2-4,TRBV19
CASSLGTGGGDTQYF,TGTGCCAGCAGCTTAGGGACAGGGGGTGGAGATACGCAGTATTTT,TRBD1,NA,TRBJ2-3,TRBV7-9
CASRSGVLSTDTQYF,TGCGCCAGCAGGTCGGGAGTTCTTAGCACAGATACGCAGTATTTT,NA,once,TRBJ2-3,TRBV5-1
CASSVVWQADGYTF,TGTGCCAGCAGCGTAGTGTGGCAGGCTGACGGCTACACCTTC,NA,NA,TRBJ1-2,TRBV7-2
CASSFLDRGAGDTEAFF,TGTGCCAGCAGTTTCCTGGACAGGGGCGCGGGGGACACTGAAGCTTTCTTT,TRBD1,NA,TRBJ1-1,TRBV27
CASRPSGSYEQYF,TGTGCCAGCAGGCCTAGCGGGTCCTACGAGCAGTACTTC,TRBD2,NA,TRBJ2-7,TRBV25-1
CASSEGTGEQFF,TGTGCCAGCAGCGAAGGAACGGGTGAGCAGTTCTTC,NA,NA,TRBJ2-1,TRBV9
CASSLEGRGSGGTQYF,TGTGCCAGCAGCTTGGAGGGCCGGGGTTCAGGGGGTACGCAGTATTTT,NA,NA,TRBJ2-3,TRBV7-2
CASSLVRPTPGLINEKLFF,TGTGCCAGCAGCTTAGTACGACCTACCCCGGGACTGATTAATGAAAAACTGTTTTTT,NA,NA,TRBJ1-4,TRBV7-6
CASSPRTGEKLFF,TGTGCCAGCTCACCACGGACAGGTGAAAAACTGTTTTTT,TRBD1,NA,TRBJ1-4,TRBV18
CASRLRGSVDTQYF,TGTGCCAGCCGCCTTAGGGGATCGGTAGATACGCAGTATTTT,NA,NA,TRBJ2-3,TRBV28
CASSLDRPYEQYF,TGTGCCAGCAGCTTGGACAGGCCCTACGAGCAGTACTTC,NA,NA,TRBJ2-7,TRBV5-4
CASSPLPGTGDHGNEQFF,TGTGCCAGCAGCCCCTTACCCGGGACAGGGGATCACGGCAATGAGCAGTTCTTC,TRBD1,NA,TRBJ2-1,TRBV28
CASSLGGSKNIQYF,TGTGCCAGCAGCTTAGGAGGGTCCAAAAACATTCAGTACTTC,NA,NA,TRBJ2-4,TRBV7-2
CASRDMYTEAFF,TGTGCCAGCAGAGACATGTACACTGAAGCTTTCTTT,NA,NA,TRBJ1-1,TRBV6-1
CASSYESVRSPLHF,TGTGCCAGCAGTTACGAGAGCGTCCGTTCACCCCTCCACTTT,NA,once,TRBJ1-6,TRBV6-5
CASSPGQGHSPLHF,TGTGCCAGCTCACCGGGACAGGGCCATTCACCCCTCCACTTT,TRBD1,NA,TRBJ1-6,TRBV18
CASRRGGSGGNEETQYF,TGTGCCAGCAGACGGGGAGGAAGCGGGGGGAATGAGGAGACCCAGTACTTC,NA,NA,TRBJ2-5,TRBV21-1
CASSPPTSGANVLTF,TGTGCCAGCTCACCACCGACATCTGGGGCCAACGTCCTGACTTTC,NA,NA,TRBJ2-6,TRBV18
CASGGQGSYEQYF,TGTGCCAGCGGGGGACAGGGAAGCTACGAGCAGTACTTC,TRBD1,many,TRBJ2-7,TRBV2
CASSLVASGGADTQYF,TGTGCCAGCAGCTTAGTAGCTAGCGGGGGGGCAGATACGCAGTATTTT,TRBD2,NA,TRBJ2-3,TRBV7-2
CASSLSNTQYF,TGTGCCAGCAGCCTTAGTAATACGCAGTATTTT,NA,NA,TRBJ2-3,TRBV14
CASSPTGEGTGELFF,TGTGCCAGCAGCCCGACCGGGGAGGGTACCGGGGAGCTGTTTTTT,TRBD2,NA,TRBJ2-2,TRBV9
CASSGSSGIYEQYF,TGTGCCAGCTCAGGGTCCAGCGGGATCTACGAGCAGTACTTC,TRBD2,NA,TRBJ2-7,TRBV18
CASSLVGGEYEQYF,TGTGCCAGCAGCTTAGTCGGTGGAGAGTACGAGCAGTACTTC,NA,few,TRBJ2-7,TRBV7-3
CASSSPVFGANVLTF,TGTGCCAGCAGTTCCCCGGTCTTTGGGGCCAACGTCCTGACTTTC,NA,NA,TRBJ2-6,TRBV27
CASSPNRGPPLHF,TGTGCCAGCAGCCCAAACAGGGGTCCACCCCTCCACTTT,TRBD1,few,TRBJ1-6,TRBV7-2
CASSRTGRYGYTF,TGTGCCAGCAGTCGGACAGGGCGCTATGGCTACACCTTC,TRBD1,NA,TRBJ1-2,TRBV28
CASSLLREETQYF,TGTGCCAGCAGCTTGTTACGGGAAGAGACCCAGTACTTC,NA,NA,TRBJ2-5,TRBV5-8
CASSPTGTFNEQFF,TGCGCCAGCAGCCCGACCGGGACTTTCAATGAGCAGTTCTTC,NA,NA,TRBJ2-1,TRBV4-3
CASSSPGLFTGELFF,TGTGCCAGCAGCTCCCCCGGTCTATTCACCGGGGAGCTGTTTTTT,NA,NA,TRBJ2-2,TRBV11-2